This record looks at one TCR beta chain sequence and its context. Assay used: immunoSEQ multiplex PCR; TCRdb lists only in-frame clones, some missing. The data show some 250,000 clones, with 90% seen just once and approximately 0.34% held by the top ten. The data belong to a study of cytomegalovirus exposure and HLA in healthy donors. Study information: Later, an analysis reported that the 110 or so validation repertoires had used the same platform as the roughly 700 first-cohort repertoires.

Trimming removed 2 bases from V and 3 bases from J; junction bases left unmatched: 5. This CDR3 has 15 residues. Per germline, CDR1 LNHDA and CDR2 SQIVND (reference sequence). An approximately 120-subject validation cohort, separate from the approximately 670-subject first cohort, supplied the donors. The specimen sequenced was PBMCs. The chain uses TRBV19 and TRBJ2-3; 7 nucleotides align to TRBD1. The origin of this receptor is a woman aged 18-29 years in good health and CMV-seronegative. In DNA form, the CDR3 reads TGTGCCAGTAGTATAAGGACAGGTGGGACAGATACGCAGTATTTT. Residues: CASSIRTGGTDTQYF. Based on the CDR3 plus reference TRBV19 and TRBJ2-3, the full variable domain is DGGITQSPKYLFRKEGQNVTLSCEQNLNHDAMYWYRQDPGQGLRLIYYSQIVNDFQKGDIAEGYSVSREKKESFPLTVTSAQKNPTAFYLCASSIRTGGTDTQYFGPGTRLTVL.